This TCR beta chain was documented in a study of cytomegalovirus exposure and HLA in healthy donors. At the level of the study: Earlier results showed approximately 110 million unique TCR beta sequences derived from roughly 190 million T cells. Overall study results and limits: Later analysis identified a missense DCLRE1C variant that was linked to TCR beta V- and J-gene trimming. The investigators catalogued 164 TCR beta chains as cytomegalovirus-associated. Most of the CMV-associated TCR beta chains (in a later analysis) appeared to be HLA-restricted.

In regard to this clone: Its antigen is not identified.

Vbeta (60) and Jbeta (13) primers were used in the PCR. TCRdb's table, derived via immunoSEQ multiplex PCR, lists solely in-frame clones and lacks some. The sample yields some 250,000 clones, about 81% seen once. The clonotype originates from a woman aged 55-70 years in good health and CMV-seropositive. Sequenced input: PBMCs.

Here the CDR3 reads CASSLKQGLEQFF. The CDR3 DNA follows: TGTGCCAGCTCACTAAAACAGGGTTTAGAGCAGTTCTTC. This rearrangement joins TRBV18 to TRBJ2-1; maybe TRBD1 (6 bases). V lost 4 bases and J lost 10, with 14 bases in between. This CDR3 region has 13 residues. Germline CDR1 is KGHSH and CDR2 is LQKENI.